The 2 T cell receptor beta chains below all came from one sample that was sequenced in a study of T cells in narcolepsy. Repertoires were generated with immunoSEQ multiplex PCR, while TCRdb's copy carries only in-frame clones and drops some. This sample has about 35,000 clones, with 65% to 85% found just once. The sequencing input was memory (CD45RA-) CD4+ T cells from blood. The receptors were sampled from a human donor in good health.

The CDR3 loop reads CAWSGVDSTNSPLHF. The CDR3 DNA sequence: TGTGCCTGGAGTGGCGTGGACAGCACTAATTCACCCCTCCACTTT. V gene TRBV30 combines with J gene TRBJ1-6; TRBD1 is a possible D gene (6 bases). The CDR3 has 15 amino acids. Looked up from germline, CDR1 is GTSNPN and CDR2 is SVGIG (reference sequence). Trimming took 1 base from V and 6 from J, leaving 13 bases between them.

This clone has just one count. In DNA form, the CDR3 reads TGTGCCAGCAGTTCCCAACCGGGAGCTAACTATGGCTACACCTTC. Translation gives CASSSQPGANYGYTF. The chain has TRBV6-5 and TRBJ1-2; unclear D gene. Germline CDR1 reads MNHEY; CDR2 reads SVGAGI. V gave up 4 bases and J gave up 0 bases, with 12 bases separating them. The CDR3 consists of 15 residues.